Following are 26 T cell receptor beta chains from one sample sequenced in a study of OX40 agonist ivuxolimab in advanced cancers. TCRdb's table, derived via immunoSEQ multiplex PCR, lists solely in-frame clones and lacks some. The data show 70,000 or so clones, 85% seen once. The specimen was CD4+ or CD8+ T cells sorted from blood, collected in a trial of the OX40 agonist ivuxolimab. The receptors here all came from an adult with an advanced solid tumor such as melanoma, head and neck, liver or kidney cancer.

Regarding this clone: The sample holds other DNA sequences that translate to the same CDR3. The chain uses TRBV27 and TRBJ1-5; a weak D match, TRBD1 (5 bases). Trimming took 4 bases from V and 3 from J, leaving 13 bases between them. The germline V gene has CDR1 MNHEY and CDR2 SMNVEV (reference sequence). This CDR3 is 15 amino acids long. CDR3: CASSSQGRSNQPQHF. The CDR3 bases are TGTGCCAGCAGTTCCCAGGGAAGATCCAATCAGCCCCAGCATTTT.

CDR3 residues: CASSEGGYSNEQFF. DNA of the CDR3: TGTGCCAGCAGTGAAGGGGGGTACAGCAATGAGCAGTTCTTC. The gene calls are TRBV6-1 and TRBJ2-1, with D possibly being TRBD1 or TRBD2 (5 bases each). The ends were cut back, 1 base at V and 6 bases at J, with 10 bases in the middle. The CDR3 spans 14 residues. Germline CDR1 reads MNHNS; CDR2 reads SASEGT.

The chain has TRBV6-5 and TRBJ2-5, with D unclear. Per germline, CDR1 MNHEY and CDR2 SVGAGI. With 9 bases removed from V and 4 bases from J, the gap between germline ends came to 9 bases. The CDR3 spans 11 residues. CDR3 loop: CASRTGETQYF. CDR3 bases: TGTGCCAGTAGGACCGGAGAGACCCAGTACTTC.

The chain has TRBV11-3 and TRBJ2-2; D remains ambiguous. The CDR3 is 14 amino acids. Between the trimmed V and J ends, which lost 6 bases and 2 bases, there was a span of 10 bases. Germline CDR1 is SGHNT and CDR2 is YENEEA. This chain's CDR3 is CASSSPANTGELFF. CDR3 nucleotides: TGTGCCAGCAGTTCCCCCGCCAACACCGGGGAGCTGTTTTTT.

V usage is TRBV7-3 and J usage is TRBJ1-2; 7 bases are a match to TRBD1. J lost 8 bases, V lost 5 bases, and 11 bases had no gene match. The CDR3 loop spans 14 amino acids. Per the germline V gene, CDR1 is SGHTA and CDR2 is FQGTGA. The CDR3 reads CASSRGEGAQGYTF. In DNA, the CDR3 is TGTGCCAGCAGCCGAGGGGAGGGGGCGCAGGGCTACACCTTC. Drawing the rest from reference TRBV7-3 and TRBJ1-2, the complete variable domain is GAGVSQTPSNKVTEKGKYVELRCDPISGHTALYWYRQSLGQGPEFLIYFQGTGAADDSGLPNDRFFAVRPEGSVSTLKIQRTERGDSAVYLCASSRGEGAQGYTFGSGTRLTVV.

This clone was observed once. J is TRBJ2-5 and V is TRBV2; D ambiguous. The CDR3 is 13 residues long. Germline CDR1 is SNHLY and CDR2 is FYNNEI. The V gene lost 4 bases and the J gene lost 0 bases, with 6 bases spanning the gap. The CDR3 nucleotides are TGTGCCAGCAGTGCTGAGTACCAAGAGACCCAGTACTTC. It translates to CASSAEYQETQYF. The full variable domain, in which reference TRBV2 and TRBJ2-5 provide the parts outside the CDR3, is EPEVTQTPSHQVTQMGQEVILRCVPISNHLYFYWYRQILGQKVEFLVSFYNNEISEKSEIFDDQFSVERPDGSNFTLKIRSTKLEDSAMYFCASSAEYQETQYFGPGTRLLVL.

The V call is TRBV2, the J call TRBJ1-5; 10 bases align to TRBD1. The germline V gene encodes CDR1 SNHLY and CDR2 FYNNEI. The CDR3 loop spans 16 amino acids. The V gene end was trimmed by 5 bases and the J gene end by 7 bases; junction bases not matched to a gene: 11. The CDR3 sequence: CASSSEWTGGGQPQHF. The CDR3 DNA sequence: TGTGCCAGCAGTTCTGAATGGACAGGGGGAGGACAGCCCCAGCATTTT.

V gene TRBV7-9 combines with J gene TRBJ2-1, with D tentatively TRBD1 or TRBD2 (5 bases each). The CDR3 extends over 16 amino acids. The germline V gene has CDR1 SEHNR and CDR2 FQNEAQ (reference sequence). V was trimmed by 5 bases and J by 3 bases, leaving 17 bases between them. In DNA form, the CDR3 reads TGTGCCAGCAGCCTACGAGGGGCCTCTAGCTACAATGAGCAGTTCTTC. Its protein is CASSLRGASSYNEQFF.

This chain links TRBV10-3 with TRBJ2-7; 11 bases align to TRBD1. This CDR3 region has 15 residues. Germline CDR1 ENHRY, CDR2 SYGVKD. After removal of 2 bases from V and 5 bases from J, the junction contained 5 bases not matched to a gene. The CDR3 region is CAISEGQGARNEQYF. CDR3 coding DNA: TGTGCCATCAGTGAGGGACAGGGGGCGCGGAACGAGCAGTACTTC.

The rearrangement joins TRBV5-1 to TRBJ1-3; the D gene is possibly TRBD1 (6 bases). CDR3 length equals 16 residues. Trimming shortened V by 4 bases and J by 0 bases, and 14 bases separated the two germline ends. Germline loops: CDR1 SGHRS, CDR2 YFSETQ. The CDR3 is CASSLGGANSGNTIYF. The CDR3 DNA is TGCGCCAGCAGCCTAGGGGGGGCCAACTCTGGAAACACCATATATTTT.

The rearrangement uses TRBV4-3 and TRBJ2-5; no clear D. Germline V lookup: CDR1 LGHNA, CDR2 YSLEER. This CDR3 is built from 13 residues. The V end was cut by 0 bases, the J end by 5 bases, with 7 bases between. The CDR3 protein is CASSQDPGETQYF. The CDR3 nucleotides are TGCGCCAGCAGCCAAGATCCTGGGGAGACCCAGTACTTC.

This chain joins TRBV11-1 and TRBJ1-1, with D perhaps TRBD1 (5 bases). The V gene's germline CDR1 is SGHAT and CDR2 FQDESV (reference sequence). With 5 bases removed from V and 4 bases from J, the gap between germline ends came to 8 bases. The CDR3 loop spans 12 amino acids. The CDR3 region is CASSLRGTEAFF. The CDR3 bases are TGTGCCAGCAGCCTAAGGGGCACTGAAGCTTTCTTT.

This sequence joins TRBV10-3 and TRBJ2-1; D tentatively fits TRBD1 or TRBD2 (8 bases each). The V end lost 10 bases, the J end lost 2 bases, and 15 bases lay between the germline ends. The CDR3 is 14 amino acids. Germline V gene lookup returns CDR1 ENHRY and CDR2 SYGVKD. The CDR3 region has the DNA TGTGCCACCAGGGGGCGGGGGGCCTACAATGAGCAGTTCTTC. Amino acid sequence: CATRGRGAYNEQFF.

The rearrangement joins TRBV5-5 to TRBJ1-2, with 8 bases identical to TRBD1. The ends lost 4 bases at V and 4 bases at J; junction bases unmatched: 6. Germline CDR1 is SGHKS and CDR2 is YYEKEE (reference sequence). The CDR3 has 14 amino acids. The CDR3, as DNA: TGTGCCAGCAGCCTGACAGGGGAGATCTATGGCTACACCTTC. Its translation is CASSLTGEIYGYTF.

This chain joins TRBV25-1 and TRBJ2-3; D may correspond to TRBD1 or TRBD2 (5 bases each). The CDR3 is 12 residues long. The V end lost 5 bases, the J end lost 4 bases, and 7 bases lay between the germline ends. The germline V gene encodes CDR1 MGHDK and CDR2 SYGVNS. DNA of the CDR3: TGTGCCAGCAGTATGGGGGCAGATACGCAGTATTTT. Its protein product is CASSMGADTQYF.

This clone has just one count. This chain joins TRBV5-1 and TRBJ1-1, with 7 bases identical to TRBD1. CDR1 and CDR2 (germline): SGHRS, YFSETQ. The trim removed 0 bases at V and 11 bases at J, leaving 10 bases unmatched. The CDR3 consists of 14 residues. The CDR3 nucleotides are TGCGCCAGCAGCTTGGAGGTTAGAGACAGGGAGGCTTTCTTT. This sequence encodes CASSLEVRDREAFF.

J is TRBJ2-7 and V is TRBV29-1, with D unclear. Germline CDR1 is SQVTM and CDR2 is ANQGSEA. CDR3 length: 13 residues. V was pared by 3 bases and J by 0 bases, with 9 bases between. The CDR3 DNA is TGCAGCGTTGAGTTGTGGGACTCCTACGAGCAGTACTTC. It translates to CSVELWDSYEQYF.

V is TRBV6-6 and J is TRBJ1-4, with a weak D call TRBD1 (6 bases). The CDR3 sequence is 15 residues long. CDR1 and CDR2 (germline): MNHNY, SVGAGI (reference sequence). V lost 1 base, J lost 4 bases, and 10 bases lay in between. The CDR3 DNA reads TGTGCCAGCAGTTACTATGCAGGGGATAATGAAAAACTGTTTTTT. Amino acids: CASSYYAGDNEKLFF.

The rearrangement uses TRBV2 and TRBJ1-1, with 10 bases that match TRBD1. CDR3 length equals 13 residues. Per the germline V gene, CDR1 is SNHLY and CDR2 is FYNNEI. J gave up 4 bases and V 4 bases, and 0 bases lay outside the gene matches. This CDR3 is CASSGTGGTEAFF. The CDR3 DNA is TGTGCCAGCAGTGGGACAGGGGGCACTGAAGCTTTCTTT. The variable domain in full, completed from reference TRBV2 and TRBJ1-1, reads EPEVTQTPSHQVTQMGQEVILRCVPISNHLYFYWYRQILGQKVEFLVSFYNNEISEKSEIFDDQFSVERPDGSNFTLKIRSTKLEDSAMYFCASSGTGGTEAFFGQGTRLTVV.

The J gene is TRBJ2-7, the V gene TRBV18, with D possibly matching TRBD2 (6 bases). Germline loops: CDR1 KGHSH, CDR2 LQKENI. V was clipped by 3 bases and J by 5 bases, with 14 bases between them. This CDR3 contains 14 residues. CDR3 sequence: CASSPQRVRNEQYF. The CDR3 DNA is TGTGCCAGCTCACCCCAGCGGGTTCGAAACGAGCAGTACTTC.

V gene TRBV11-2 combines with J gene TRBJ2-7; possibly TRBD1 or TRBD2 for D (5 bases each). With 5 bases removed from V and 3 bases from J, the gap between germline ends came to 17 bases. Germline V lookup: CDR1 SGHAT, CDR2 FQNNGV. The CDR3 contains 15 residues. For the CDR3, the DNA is TGTGCCAGCAGCCCGCCAATGGGGGTAAACTACGAGCAGTACTTC. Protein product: CASSPPMGVNYEQYF.

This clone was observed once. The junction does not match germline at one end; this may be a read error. CDR3 loop: CASSSGLAGDEQFF. The CDR3 nucleotides are TGTGCTAGCAGCTCCGGACTAGCTGGGGATGAGCAGTTCTTC. The chain has TRBV7-7 and TRBJ2-1; TRBD2 aligns across 8 bases. The CDR3 extends over 14 amino acids. Germline V gene lookup returns CDR1 SSHAT and CDR2 FNYEAQ (reference sequence).

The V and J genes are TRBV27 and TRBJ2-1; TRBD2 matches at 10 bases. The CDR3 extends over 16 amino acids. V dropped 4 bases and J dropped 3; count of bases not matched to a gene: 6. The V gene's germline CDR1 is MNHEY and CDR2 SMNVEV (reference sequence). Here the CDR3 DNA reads TGTGCCAGCAGTTCCCTCAGCGGGGGGGGCTACAATGAGCAGTTCTTC. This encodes CASSSLSGGGYNEQFF.

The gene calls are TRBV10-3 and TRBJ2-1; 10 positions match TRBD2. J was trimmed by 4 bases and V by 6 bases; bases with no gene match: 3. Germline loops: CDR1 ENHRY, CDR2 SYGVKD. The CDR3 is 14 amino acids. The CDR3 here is CAISIAGGYNEQFF. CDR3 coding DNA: TGTGCCATCAGCATAGCGGGGGGATACAATGAGCAGTTCTTC.

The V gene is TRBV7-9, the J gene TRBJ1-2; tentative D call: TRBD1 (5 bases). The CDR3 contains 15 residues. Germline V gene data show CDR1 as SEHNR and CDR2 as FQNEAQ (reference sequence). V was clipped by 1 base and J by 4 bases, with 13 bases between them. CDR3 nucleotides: TGTGCCAGCAGCTTAGTGGGAGGGGCGGCCTATGGCTACACCTTC. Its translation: CASSLVGGAAYGYTF.

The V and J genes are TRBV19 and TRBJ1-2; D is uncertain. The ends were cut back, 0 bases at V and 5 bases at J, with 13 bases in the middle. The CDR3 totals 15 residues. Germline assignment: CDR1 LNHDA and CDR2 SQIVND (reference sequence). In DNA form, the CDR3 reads TGTGCCAGTAGTATAGATAGAGACGGAAAGTATGGCTACACCTTC. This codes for CASSIDRDGKYGYTF.